This T cell receptor beta chain came from a study of T cell changes during pregnancy in multiple sclerosis (dated by TCRdb to the late 2010s). With regard to the full study: The study looked at changes in the T cell repertoire across pregnancy in women with multiple sclerosis.

Taken from cysteine to phenylalanine, the CDR3 has 13 residues. The read is trimmed to its CDR3 DNA, 39 bases read in frame from base 1. V lost 3 bases and J lost 7 bases; the stretch between them is 15 bases long. Taken from the germline V gene (reference sequence), the CDR1 and CDR2 loops are GTSNPN and SVGIG. Library prep was done by the immunoSEQ multiplex PCR assay. TCRdb obtained this table from immuneACCESS and retained in-frame rearrangements with V and J assigned. These tables miss some clones; where compared with another copy, unresolved V genes account for less than half of the shortfall, and the remainder is unexplained. This sample gives roughly 87,000 clones in total; about 93% of them show up just once. The top ten hold about 1.3% of the sample. Concerning this clone itself: Its cognate antigen has yet to be identified. No base quality values were provided; no much bigger clone lies one nucleotide off.

The TCR comes from a female donor in good health, enrolled as a control in a pregnancy study. The receptor chain draws on TRBV30 and TRBJ2-5; a tentative D match to TRBD1 spans 5 bases. Source: peripheral blood, taken in the third trimester of pregnancy. The CDR3 is CAWSPRAEGTQYF. The DNA sequence reads TGTGCCTGGAGCCCCAGGGCAGAAGGGACCCAGTACTTC.